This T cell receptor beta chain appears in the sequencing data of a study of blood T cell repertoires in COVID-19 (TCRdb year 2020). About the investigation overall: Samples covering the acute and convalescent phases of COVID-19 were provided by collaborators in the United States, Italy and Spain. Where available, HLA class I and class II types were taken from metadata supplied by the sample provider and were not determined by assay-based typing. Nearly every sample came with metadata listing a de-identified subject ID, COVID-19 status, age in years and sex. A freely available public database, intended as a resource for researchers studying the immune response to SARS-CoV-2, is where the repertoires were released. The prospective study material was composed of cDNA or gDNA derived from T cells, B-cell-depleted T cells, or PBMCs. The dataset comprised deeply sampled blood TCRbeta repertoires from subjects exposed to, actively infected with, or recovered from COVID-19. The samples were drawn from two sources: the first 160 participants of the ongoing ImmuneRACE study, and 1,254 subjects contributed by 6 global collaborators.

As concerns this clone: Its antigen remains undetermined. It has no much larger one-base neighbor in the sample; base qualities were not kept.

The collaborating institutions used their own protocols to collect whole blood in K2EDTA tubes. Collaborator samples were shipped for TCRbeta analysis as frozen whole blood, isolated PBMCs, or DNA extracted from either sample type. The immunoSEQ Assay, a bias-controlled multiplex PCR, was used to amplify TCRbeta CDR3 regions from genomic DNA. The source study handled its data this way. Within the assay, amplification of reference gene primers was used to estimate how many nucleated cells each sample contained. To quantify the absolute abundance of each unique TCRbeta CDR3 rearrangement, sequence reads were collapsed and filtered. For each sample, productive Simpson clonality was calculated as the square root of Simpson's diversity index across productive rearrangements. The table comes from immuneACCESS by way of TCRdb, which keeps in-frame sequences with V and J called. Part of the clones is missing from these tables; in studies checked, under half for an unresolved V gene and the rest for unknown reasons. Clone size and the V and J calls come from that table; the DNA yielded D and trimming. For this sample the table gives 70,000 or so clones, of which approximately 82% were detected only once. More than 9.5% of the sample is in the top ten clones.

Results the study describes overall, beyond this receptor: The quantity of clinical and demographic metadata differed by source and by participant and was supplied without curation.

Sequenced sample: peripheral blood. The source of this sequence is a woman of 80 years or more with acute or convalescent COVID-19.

This receptor has the CDR3 CASSSNAGGHYEQYF. The sequenced DNA is TGCGCCAGCAGCTCCAACGCGGGGGGACATTACGAGCAGTACTTC. The sequence joins TRBV5-1 to TRBJ2-7, with TRBD2 matching 8 junction bases. The CDR3, cysteine through phenylalanine, is 15 amino acids long. Of all the DNA, just the CDR3 is kept, 45 bases in frame from base 1. In the germline V gene, CDR1 corresponds to SGHRS and CDR2 to YFSETQ. Clipping removes 3 bases from V and 4 bases from J, with 9 as the unmatched junction base count.